In this sample, the clone carrying this TCR beta chain turned up a few times. Its specificity is unknown. These data originate in a study of regulatory T cells in long-lasting Graves disease. The germline CDR1 and CDR2 sequences are MGHRA and YSYEKL. V gave up 4 bases and J gave up 5 bases, with 18 bases separating them. CDR3 length: 16 amino acids. Researchers made TCR beta libraries by using iRepertoire HTBI primers and running Arm-PCR on CDR3 regions. TCRdb analysed the multiplex PCR reads with MiXCR anew, one entry per CDR3 protein. The table lists approximately 400,000 distinct CDR3 sequences, 10% to 15% of them singletons. Broader study findings: Patients with persistent disease showed a bias toward TRBV28, TRBJ1-2 and TRBJ2-5.

Time point specified: newly diagnosed GD, antithyroid drugs for less than 3 months. There was RNA extracted from PBMCs, and the TCR library was made from it. Roughly 9 milliliters of peripheral blood were taken and placed in EDTA tubes. This sample also belongs to another study, concerning T cells in Graves' hyperthyroidism and ophthalmopathy. According to that study: Exclusions: uncontrolled infection, other autoimmune disease, pregnancy, lactation. Expanded thyroid clonotypes (above 0.001) were mostly also found in blood.

V usage is TRBV4-1 and J usage is TRBJ2-1; D tentatively reads TRBD1 or TRBD2 (5 bases each). The receptor was derived from a woman aged 18 to 35 with Graves disease. Specimen: peripheral blood mononuclear cells (PBMCs), collected at new diagnosis, from a patient treated with antithyroid drugs. DNA of the CDR3: TGCGCCAGCAGCCGAAATCGCGGGCAGGGAGACAATGAGCAGTTCTTC. Translation: CASSRNRGQGDNEQFF.